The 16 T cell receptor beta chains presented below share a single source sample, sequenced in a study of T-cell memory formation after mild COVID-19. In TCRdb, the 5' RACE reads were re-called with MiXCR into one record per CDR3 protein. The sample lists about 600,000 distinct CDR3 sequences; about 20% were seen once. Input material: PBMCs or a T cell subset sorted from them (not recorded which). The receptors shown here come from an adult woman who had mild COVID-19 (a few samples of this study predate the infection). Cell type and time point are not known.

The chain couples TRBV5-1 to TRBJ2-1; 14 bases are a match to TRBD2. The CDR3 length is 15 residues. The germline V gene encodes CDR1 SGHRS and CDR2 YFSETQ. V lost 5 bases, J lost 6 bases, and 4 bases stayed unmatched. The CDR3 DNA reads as TGCGCCAGCAGGGAGGGACTAGCGGGAGTCAATGAGCAGTTCTTC. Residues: CASREGLAGVNEQFF. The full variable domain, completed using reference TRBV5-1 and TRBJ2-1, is KAGVTQTPRYLIKTRGQQVTLSCSPISGHRSVSWYQQTPGQGLQFLFEYFSETQRNKGNFPGRFSGRQFSNSRSEMNVSTLELGDSALYLCASREGLAGVNEQFFGPGTRLTVL.

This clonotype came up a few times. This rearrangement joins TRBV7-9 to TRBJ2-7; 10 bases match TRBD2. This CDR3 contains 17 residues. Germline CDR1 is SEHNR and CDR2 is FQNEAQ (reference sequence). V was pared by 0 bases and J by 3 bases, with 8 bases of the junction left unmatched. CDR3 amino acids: CASSLAAGGLLDYEQYF. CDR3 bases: TGTGCCAGCAGCTTAGCAGCGGGAGGGCTTCTAGACTACGAGCAGTACTTC.

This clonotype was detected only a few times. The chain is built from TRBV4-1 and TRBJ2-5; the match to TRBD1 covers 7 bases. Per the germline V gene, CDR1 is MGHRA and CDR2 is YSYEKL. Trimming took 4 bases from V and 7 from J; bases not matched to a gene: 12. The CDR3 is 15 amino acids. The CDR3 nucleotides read TGCGCCAGCAGCCGGGACAGAGGTACCCTGGGGACCCAGTACTTC. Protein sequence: CASSRDRGTLGTQYF.

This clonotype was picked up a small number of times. The CDR3 loop reads CASRQGANGYTF. The CDR3 DNA follows: TGTGCCAGTAGACAGGGGGCGAATGGCTACACCTTC. The chain has TRBV2 and TRBJ1-2; 10 bases agree with TRBD1. The CDR3 has 12 amino acids. V lost 9 bases, J lost 6 bases, and 4 bases stayed unmatched. Germline assignment: CDR1 SNHLY and CDR2 FYNNEI.

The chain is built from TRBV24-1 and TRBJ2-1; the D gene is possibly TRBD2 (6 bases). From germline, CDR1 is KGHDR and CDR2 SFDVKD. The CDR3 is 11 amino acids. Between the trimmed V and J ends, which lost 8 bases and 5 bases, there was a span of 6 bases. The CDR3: CATTGDNEQFF. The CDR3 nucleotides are TGTGCCACCACGGGGGACAATGAGCAGTTCTTC.

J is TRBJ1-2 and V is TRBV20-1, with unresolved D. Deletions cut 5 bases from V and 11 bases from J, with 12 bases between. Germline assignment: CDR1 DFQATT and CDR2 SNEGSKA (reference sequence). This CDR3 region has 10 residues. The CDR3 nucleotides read TGCAGTGCTCGAACTGACGGTTACACCTTC. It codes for CSARTDGYTF.

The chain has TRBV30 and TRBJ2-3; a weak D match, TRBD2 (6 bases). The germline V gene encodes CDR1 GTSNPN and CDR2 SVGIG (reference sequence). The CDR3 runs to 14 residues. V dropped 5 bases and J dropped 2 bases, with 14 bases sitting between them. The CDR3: CAWGRDSLTDTQYF. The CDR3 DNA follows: TGTGCCTGGGGCCGGGACTCCCTCACAGATACGCAGTATTTT.

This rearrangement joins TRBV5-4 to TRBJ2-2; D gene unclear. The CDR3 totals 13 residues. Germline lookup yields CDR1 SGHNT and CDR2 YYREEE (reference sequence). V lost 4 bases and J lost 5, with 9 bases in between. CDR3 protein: CASSRVETGELFF. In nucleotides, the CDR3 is TGTGCCAGCAGCAGGGTCGAGACCGGGGAGCTGTTTTTT.

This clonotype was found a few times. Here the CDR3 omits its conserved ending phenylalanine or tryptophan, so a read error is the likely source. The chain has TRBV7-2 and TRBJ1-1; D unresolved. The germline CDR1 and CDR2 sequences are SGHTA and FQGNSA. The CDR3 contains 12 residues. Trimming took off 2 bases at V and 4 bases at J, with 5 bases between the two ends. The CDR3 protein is CASSLSRTEAFL. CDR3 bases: TGTGCCAGCAGCTTAAGCCGCACTGAAGCTTTCCTT.

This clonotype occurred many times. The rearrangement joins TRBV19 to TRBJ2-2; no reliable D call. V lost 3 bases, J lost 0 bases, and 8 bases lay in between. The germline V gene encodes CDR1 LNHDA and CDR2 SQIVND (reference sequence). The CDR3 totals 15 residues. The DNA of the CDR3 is TGTGCCAGTAGTATCAAAACAGCGAACACCGGGGAGCTGTTTTTT. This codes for CASSIKTANTGELFF. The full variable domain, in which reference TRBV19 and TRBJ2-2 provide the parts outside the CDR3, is DGGITQSPKYLFRKEGQNVTLSCEQNLNHDAMYWYRQDPGQGLRLIYYSQIVNDFQKGDIAEGYSVSREKKESFPLTVTSAQKNPTAFYLCASSIKTANTGELFFGEGSRLTVL.

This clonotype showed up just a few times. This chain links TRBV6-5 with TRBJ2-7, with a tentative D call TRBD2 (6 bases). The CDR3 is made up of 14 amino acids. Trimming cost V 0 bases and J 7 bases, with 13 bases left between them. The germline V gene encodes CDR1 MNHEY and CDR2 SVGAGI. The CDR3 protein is CASSYSAGLREQYF. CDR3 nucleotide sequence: TGTGCCAGCAGTTACTCGGCGGGGCTAAGGGAGCAGTACTTC.

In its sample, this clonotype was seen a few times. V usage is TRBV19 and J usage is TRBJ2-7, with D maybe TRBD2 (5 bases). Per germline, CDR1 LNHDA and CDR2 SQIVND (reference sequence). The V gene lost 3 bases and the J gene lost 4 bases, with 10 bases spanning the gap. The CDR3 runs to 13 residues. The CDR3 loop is CASSIGVIYEQYF. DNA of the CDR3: TGTGCCAGTAGTATCGGGGTTATTTACGAGCAGTACTTC.

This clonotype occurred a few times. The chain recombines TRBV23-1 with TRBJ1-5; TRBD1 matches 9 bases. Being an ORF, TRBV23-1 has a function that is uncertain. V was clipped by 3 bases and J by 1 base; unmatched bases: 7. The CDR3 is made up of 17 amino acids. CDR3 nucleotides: TGCGCCAGCAGTCACCCTGAAGGGACAGGGAGCAATCAGCCCCAGCATTTT. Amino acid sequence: CASSHPEGTGSNQPQHF.

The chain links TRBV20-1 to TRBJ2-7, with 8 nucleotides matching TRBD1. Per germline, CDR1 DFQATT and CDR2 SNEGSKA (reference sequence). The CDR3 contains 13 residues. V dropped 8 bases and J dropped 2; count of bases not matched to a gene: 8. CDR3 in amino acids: CSSETGVAYEQYF. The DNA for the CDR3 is TGCAGTTCCGAGACAGGGGTCGCCTACGAGCAGTACTTC.

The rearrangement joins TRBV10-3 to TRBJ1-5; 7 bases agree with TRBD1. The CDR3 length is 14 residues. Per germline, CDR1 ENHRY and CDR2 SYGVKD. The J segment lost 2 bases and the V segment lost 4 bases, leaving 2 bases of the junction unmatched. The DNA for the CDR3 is TGTGCCATCAGTGGGACAGGTCGCAATCAGCCCCAGCATTTT. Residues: CAISGTGRNQPQHF.

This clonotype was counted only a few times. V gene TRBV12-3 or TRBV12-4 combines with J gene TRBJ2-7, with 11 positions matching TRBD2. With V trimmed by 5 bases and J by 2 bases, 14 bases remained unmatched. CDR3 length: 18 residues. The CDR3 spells CASSDRPGLTSGAYEQYF. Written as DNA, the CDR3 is TGTGCCAGCAGTGACCGTCCGGGTTTGACTAGCGGGGCCTACGAGCAGTACTTC.